The rows below give T cell receptor beta chains drawn from one sample of a study of tumor-infiltrating lymphocytes in localized non-small cell lung cancer. Measured with immunoSEQ multiplex PCR; TCRdb has only the in-frame clones, and not every one. The data show approximately 10,000 clones, roughly 70% seen once. The specimen was lung tumor tissue. The receptors here all came from a human donor with non-small cell lung cancer. Each CDR3 is given with its conserved first and last residue. D genes are given only for firm matches. Rows may omit the clone size; those that give it use once, few, many or a size class.

D gene,J gene,V gene,clone size,CDR3 protein,CDR3 DNA
.,TRBJ2-2,TRBV30,.,CAWSGVINTGELFF,TGTGCCTGGTCTGGCGTAATTAACACCGGGGAGCTGTTTTTT
.,TRBJ2-1,TRBV30,medium-sized,CAWSVRTGEQFF,TGTGCCTGGAGTGTTAGGACGGGAGAGCAGTTCTTC
.,TRBJ2-1,TRBV11-3,.,CASSSDSVYNEQFF,TGTGCCAGCAGCTCGGACAGTGTTTACAATGAGCAGTTCTTC
TRBD1,TRBJ1-1,TRBV5-1,.,CASSLVQGGFFLNTEAFF,TGCGCCAGCAGCTTGGTACAGGGGGGATTTTTTCTGAACACTGAAGCTTTCTTT
.,TRBJ1-1,TRBV10-3,.,CATFMNTEAFF,TGTGCCACTTTCATGAACACTGAAGCTTTCTTT
TRBD1,TRBJ1-2,TRBV2,.,CASIPGGNYGYTF,TGTGCCAGCATCCCAGGGGGCAACTATGGCTACACCTTC
.,TRBJ1-2,TRBV5-6,.,CASSLNYGYTF,TGTGCCAGCAGCCTGAACTATGGCTACACCTTC
TRBD1,TRBJ1-4,TRBV2,.,CASREGQRNEKLFF,TGTGCCAGCAGAGAGGGACAGCGTAATGAAAAACTGTTTTTT
.,TRBJ2-5,TRBV18,.,CASSGETQYF,TGTGCCAGCTCCGGGGAGACCCAGTACTTC
.,TRBJ2-3,TRBV6-5,.,CASRRTDTQYF,TGTGCCAGCAGGAGGACAGATACGCAGTATTTT
.,TRBJ1-2,TRBV7-2,.,CASSKGGGGYGYTF,TGTGCCAGCAGCAAGGGAGGGGGAGGCTATGGCTACACCTTC
.,TRBJ2-1,TRBV2,.,CASSDTRSYNEQFF,TGTGCCAGCAGTGATACCCGCTCCTACAATGAGCAGTTCTTC
.,TRBJ2-2,TRBV11-3,large,CASSFRGETGELFF,TGTGCCAGCAGCTTCAGGGGGGAAACCGGGGAGCTGTTTTTT
.,TRBJ2-5,TRBV29-1,.,CSVEEKETQYF,TGCAGCGTTGAAGAGAAAGAGACCCAGTACTTC
.,TRBJ1-1,TRBV29-1,few,CSAQGSPNTEAFF,TGCAGCGCCCAGGGTTCTCCGAACACTGAAGCTTTCTTT
.,TRBJ1-2,TRBV30,few,CAWSVLGGYTF,TGTGCCTGGAGTGTACTGGGTGGCTACACCTTC
.,TRBJ1-2,TRBV29-1,.,CSVEGGPRERDGYTF,TGCAGCGTTGAAGGCGGCCCCAGGGAGAGGGATGGCTACACCTTC
.,TRBJ1-5,TRBV5-5,.,CASSTFSGGRNQPQHF,TGTGCCAGCAGCACATTCTCGGGGGGTCGCAATCAGCCCCAGCATTTT
.,TRBJ1-6,TRBV2,.,CASIRADNSPLHF,TGTGCCAGCATACGGGCGGATAATTCACCCCTCCACTTT
.,TRBJ2-1,TRBV11-2,.,CASSLAQGSAYNEQFF,TGTGCCAGCAGCTTAGCCCAGGGTTCGGCCTACAATGAGCAGTTCTTC
.,TRBJ1-1,TRBV6-6,.,CASTQGLSTEAFF,TGTGCCAGCACTCAAGGGTTGAGTACTGAAGCTTTCTTT
.,TRBJ2-5,TRBV18,few,CASSPPGGLETQYF,TGTGCCAGCTCACCCCCAGGGGGGTTGGAGACCCAGTACTTC
TRBD1,TRBJ1-1,TRBV2,once,CASILEGATEAFF,TGTGCCAGCATCCTGGAGGGGGCCACTGAAGCTTTCTTT
.,TRBJ1-1,TRBV19,few,CASSGDRQIRNTEAFF,TGTGCCAGTAGTGGCGACAGACAAATCAGGAACACTGAAGCTTTCTTT
TRBD2,TRBJ2-5,TRBV5-1,.,CASSSLAGGGQETQYF,TGCGCCAGCAGCTCGTTAGCGGGAGGAGGGCAAGAGACCCAGTACTTC
.,TRBJ2-1,TRBV2,few,CASITGDGQFF,TGTGCCAGCATAACCGGGGATGGGCAGTTCTTC
TRBD1,TRBJ1-1,TRBV19,.,CASSIEGGYLNTEAFF,TGTGCCAGTAGTATAGAAGGGGGCTACTTGAACACTGAAGCTTTCTTT
TRBD1,TRBJ2-7,TRBV6-5,.,CASSPGTGIYEQYF,TGTGCCAGCAGTCCCGGGACAGGGATCTACGAGCAGTACTTC
TRBD1,TRBJ1-2,TRBV6-8,.,CASRESRGRPVCDGYTF,TGTGCCAGCAGGGAAAGCAGGGGGCGACCCGTTTGTGATGGCTACACCTTC
.,TRBJ1-2,TRBV30,once,CAWSSLGNYGYTF,TGTGCCTGGAGTAGTTTGGGAAACTATGGCTACACCTTC
.,TRBJ2-7,TRBV5-6,.,CASSFETYEQYF,TGTGCCAGCAGTTTCGAAACCTACGAGCAGTACTTC
.,TRBJ2-7,TRBV2,few,CASSESSHEQYF,TGTGCCAGCAGTGAAAGCTCACACGAGCAGTACTTC
.,TRBJ1-1,TRBV6-5,few,CASSYFGENTEAFF,TGTGCCAGCAGTTACTTCGGGGAGAACACTGAAGCTTTCTTT
.,TRBJ1-5,TRBV6-5,.,CASSEDGGAQHF,TGTGCCAGCAGCGAAGATGGGGGGGCCCAGCATTTT
TRBD2,TRBJ2-4,TRBV6-5,.,CASSLARGNIQYF,TGTGCCAGCAGTTTAGCGCGGGGGAACATTCAGTACTTC
TRBD2,TRBJ2-5,TRBV7-2,.,CASSPRLAEETQYF,TGTGCCAGCAGCCCCCGACTAGCGGAAGAGACCCAGTACTTC
TRBD1,TRBJ1-2,TRBV29-1,few,CSVDRGQGGYTF,TGCAGCGTTGACAGGGGGCAGGGGGGCTACACCTTC
TRBD1,TRBJ1-4,TRBV5-4,.,CASSINRGINEKLFF,TGTGCCAGCAGCATAAACAGGGGAATTAATGAAAAACTGTTTTTT
.,TRBJ1-6,TRBV11-2,.,CASSLRAPLLDNSPLHF,TGTGCCAGCAGCTTACGAGCGCCCTTGCTAGATAATTCACCCCTCCACTTT
.,TRBJ1-2,TRBV30,.,CASLHYGYTF,TGTGCCTCCCTTCATTATGGCTACACCTTC
TRBD1,TRBJ1-1,TRBV7-2,.,CASSKGQASTEDFF,TGTGCCAGCAGCAAAGGACAGGCCTCCACTGAGGATTTCTTT
TRBD1,TRBJ1-1,TRBV6-6,.,CASGQGNTEAFF,TGTGCCAGCGGACAGGGGAACACTGAAGCTTTCTTT
TRBD1,TRBJ1-1,TRBV5-5,.,CASSLTGTGYWGAFF,TGTGCCAGCAGCTTAACCGGGACAGGCTACTGGGGGGCTTTCTTT
.,TRBJ2-6,TRBV19,few,CASTVGGANVLTF,TGTGCCAGTACCGTCGGTGGGGCCAACGTCCTGACTTTC
TRBD1,TRBJ1-5,TRBV4-1,.,CASSGDRGIHQPQHF,TGCGCCAGCAGCGGGGACAGGGGTATACATCAGCCCCAGCATTTT